Each of the 5 T cell receptor beta chains below was sequenced from the same sample in a study of blood T cell repertoires in COVID-19. The protocol was immunoSEQ multiplex PCR, while the TCRdb copy is restricted to in-frame clones and leaves out a portion. Of about 320,000 clones in the sample, approximately 90% were seen once. Sequenced material: PBMCs or T cells enriched from blood (not recorded which). All receptors come from a woman between 18 and 30 years old who had recovered from COVID-19.

The chain is built from TRBV4-2 and TRBJ1-4, with 7 positions matching TRBD1. CDR1 is LGHNA and CDR2 is YNFKEQ in the germline V gene. The CDR3 loop spans 18 amino acids. J lost 0 bases, V lost 2 bases, and 9 bases had no gene match. Written as DNA, the CDR3 is TGTGCCAGCAGCCAATATGACAGGGCCATCCCAACTAATGAAAAACTGTTTTTT. Protein: CASSQYDRAIPTNEKLFF.

CDR3 nucleotides: TGTGCCAGCAGCACACAGGGGGGGAGCACTGAAGCTTTCTTT. Translated, it gives CASSTQGGSTEAFF. The chain is built from TRBV7-3 and TRBJ1-1; 8 bases are a match to TRBD1. Germline values: CDR1 SGHTA, CDR2 FQGTGA. The CDR3 totals 14 residues. V gave up 5 bases and J gave up 4 bases; unmatched junction bases: 6.

The chain links TRBV28 to TRBJ1-1, with D unclear. The germline CDR1 and CDR2 sequences are MDHEN and SYDVKM. The CDR3 is made up of 14 amino acids. V shed 3 bases and J shed 2 bases, with 10 bases lying between them. The CDR3 loop is CASSLLSGNTEAFF. The CDR3 DNA reads as TGTGCCAGCAGTTTGTTATCGGGAAACACTGAAGCTTTCTTT.

The chain links TRBV6-1 to TRBJ1-2; the D gene is possibly TRBD1 (5 bases). CDR1 and CDR2 (germline): MNHNS, SASEGT. V lost 3 bases and J 4 bases, leaving 15 bases between the germline ends. CDR3 length: 15 residues. CDR3 residues: CASSELLAQGYGYTF. CDR3 sequence (DNA): TGTGCCAGCAGTGAGCTATTGGCCCAGGGCTATGGCTACACCTTC.

V usage is TRBV18 and J usage is TRBJ2-7; weak D call: TRBD1 (6 bases). There are 14 residues in the CDR3. V lost 6 bases and J 1 base, leaving 13 bases between the germline ends. Germline assignment: CDR1 KGHSH and CDR2 LQKENI. Here the CDR3 DNA reads TGTGCCAGCTCCCTTCGGACAGCTTCCTACGAGCAGTACTTC. This encodes CASSLRTASYEQYF.